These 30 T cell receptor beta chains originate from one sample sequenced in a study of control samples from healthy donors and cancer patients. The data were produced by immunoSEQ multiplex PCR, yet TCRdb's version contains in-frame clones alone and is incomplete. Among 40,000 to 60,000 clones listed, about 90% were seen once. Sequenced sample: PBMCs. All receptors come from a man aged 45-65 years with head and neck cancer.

The CDR3 DNA sequence: TGCGCCAGCAGCTTGGCCTATCAAGCCAATGAGCAGTTCTTC. Residues: CASSLAYQANEQFF. The chain recombines TRBV5-1 with TRBJ2-1; no reliable D call. Between the trimmed V and J ends, which lost 0 bases and 6 bases, there was a span of 10 bases. CDR1 SGHRS and CDR2 YFSETQ come from the germline V gene. The CDR3 is made up of 14 amino acids. Full variable domain (missing parts from reference TRBV5-1 and TRBJ2-1): KAGVTQTPRYLIKTRGQQVTLSCSPISGHRSVSWYQQTPGQGLQFLFEYFSETQRNKGNFPGRFSGRQFSNSRSEMNVSTLELGDSALYLCASSLAYQANEQFFGPGTRLTVL.

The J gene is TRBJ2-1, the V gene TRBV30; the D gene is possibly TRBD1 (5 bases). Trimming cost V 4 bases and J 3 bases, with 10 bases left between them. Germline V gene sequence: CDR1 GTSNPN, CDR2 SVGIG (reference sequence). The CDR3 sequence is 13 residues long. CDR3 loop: CAWKGSSYNEQFF. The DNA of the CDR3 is TGTGCCTGGAAGGGGTCGAGCTACAATGAGCAGTTCTTC.

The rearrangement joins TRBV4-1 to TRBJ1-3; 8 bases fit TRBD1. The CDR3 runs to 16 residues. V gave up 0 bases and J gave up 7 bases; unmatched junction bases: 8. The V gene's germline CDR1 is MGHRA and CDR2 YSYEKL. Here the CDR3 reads CASSQEAGTGGNTIYF. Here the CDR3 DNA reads TGCGCCAGCAGCCAAGAAGCCGGGACAGGTGGTAACACCATATATTTT.

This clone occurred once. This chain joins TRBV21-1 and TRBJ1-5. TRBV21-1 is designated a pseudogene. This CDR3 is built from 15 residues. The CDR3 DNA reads TGTGCCAGCAGCAAAGCGCGGCAGGGCAATCAGCCCCAGCATTTT. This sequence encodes CASSKARQGNQPQHF.

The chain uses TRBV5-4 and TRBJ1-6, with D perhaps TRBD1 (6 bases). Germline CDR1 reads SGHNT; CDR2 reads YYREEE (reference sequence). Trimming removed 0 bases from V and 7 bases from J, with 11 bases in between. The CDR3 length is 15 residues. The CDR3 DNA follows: TGTGCCAGCAGCTTGGAAGGGGGGCGGAATTCACCCCTCCACTTT. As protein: CASSLEGGRNSPLHF.

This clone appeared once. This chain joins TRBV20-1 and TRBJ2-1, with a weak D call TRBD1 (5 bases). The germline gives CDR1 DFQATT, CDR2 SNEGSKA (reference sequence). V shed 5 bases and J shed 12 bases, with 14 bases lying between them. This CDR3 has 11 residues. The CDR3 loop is CSAPKGNWQFF. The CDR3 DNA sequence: TGCAGTGCTCCTAAGGGGAATTGGCAGTTCTTC.

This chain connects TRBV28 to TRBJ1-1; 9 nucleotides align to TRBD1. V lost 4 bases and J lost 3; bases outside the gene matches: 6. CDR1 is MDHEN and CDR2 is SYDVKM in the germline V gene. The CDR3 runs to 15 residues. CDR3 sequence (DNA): TGTGCCAGCAGTTGGGACAGGGTCTTAGACACTGAAGCTTTCTTT. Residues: CASSWDRVLDTEAFF.

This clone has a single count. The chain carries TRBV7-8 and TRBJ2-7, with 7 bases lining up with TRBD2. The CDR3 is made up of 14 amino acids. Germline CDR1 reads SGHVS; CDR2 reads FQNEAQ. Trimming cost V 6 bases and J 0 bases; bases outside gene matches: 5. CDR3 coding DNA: TGTGCCAGCAGAGAGCGGGACTTCTCCTACGAGCAGTACTTC. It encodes CASRERDFSYEQYF.

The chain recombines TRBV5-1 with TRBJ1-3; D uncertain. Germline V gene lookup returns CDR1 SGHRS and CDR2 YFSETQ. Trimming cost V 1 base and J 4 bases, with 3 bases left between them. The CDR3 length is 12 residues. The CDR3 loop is CASSLWGNTIYF. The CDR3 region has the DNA TGCGCCAGCAGCTTGTGGGGAAACACCATATATTTT.

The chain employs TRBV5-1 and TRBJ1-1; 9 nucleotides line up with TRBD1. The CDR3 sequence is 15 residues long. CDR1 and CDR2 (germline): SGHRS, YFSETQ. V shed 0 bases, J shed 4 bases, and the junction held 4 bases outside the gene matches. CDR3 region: CASSLGGQGGTEAFF. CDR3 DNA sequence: TGCGCCAGCAGCTTGGGGGGACAGGGAGGCACTGAAGCTTTCTTT.

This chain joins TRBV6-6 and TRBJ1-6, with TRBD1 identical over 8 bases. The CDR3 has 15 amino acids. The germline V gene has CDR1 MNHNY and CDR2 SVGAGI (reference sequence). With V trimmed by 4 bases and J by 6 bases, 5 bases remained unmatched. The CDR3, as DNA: TGTGCCAGCAGTTTTCGACAGGGGTCTAATTCACCCCTCCACTTT. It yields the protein CASSFRQGSNSPLHF.

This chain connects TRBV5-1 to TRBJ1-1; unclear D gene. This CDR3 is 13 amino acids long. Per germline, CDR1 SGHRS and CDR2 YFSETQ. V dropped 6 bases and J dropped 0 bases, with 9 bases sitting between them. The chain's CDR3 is CASTYEVNTEAFF. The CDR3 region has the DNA TGCGCCAGCACCTATGAAGTGAACACTGAAGCTTTCTTT.

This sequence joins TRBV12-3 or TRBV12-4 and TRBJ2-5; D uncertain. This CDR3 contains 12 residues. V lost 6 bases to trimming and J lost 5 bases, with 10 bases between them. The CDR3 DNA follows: TGTGCCAGCAGCTCTTTGGGGGAGACCCAGTACTTC. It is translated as CASSSLGETQYF.

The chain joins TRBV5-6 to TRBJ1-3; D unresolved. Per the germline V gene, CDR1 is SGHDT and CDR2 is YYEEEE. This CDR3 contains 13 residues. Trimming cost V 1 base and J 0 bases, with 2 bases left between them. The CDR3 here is CASSLYSGNTIYF. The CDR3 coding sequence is TGTGCCAGCAGCTTGTACTCTGGAAACACCATATATTTT.

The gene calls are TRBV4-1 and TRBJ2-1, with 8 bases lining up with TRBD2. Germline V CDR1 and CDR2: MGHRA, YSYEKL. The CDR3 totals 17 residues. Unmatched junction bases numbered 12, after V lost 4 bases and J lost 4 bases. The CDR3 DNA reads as TGCGCCAGCAGCCTTTCCTCGGCGGGGGGCGTTTACAATGAGCAGTTCTTC. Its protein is CASSLSSAGGVYNEQFF.

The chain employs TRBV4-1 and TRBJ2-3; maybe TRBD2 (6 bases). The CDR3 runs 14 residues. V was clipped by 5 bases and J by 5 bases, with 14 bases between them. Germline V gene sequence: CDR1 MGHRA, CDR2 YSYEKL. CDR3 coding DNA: TGCGCCAGCAGCTCTAGGGAGGAGGGAGATACGCAGTATTTT. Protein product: CASSSREEGDTQYF.

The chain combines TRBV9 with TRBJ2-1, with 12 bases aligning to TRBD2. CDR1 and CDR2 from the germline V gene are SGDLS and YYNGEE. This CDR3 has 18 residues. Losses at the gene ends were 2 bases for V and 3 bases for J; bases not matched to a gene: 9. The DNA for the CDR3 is TGTGCCAGCAGCGTGGGCCCGCTGACTAGCGGGAGCTACAATGAGCAGTTCTTC. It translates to CASSVGPLTSGSYNEQFF.

CDR3 region: CASSPSGRANEQFF. In DNA form, the CDR3 reads TGTGCCAGCAGCCCGAGCGGGAGGGCCAATGAGCAGTTCTTC. The chain employs TRBV14 and TRBJ2-1; 10 bases align to TRBD2. The CDR3 has 14 amino acids. Germline V gives CDR1 SGHDN, CDR2 FVKESK. J gave up 6 bases and V 4 bases, and 3 bases lay outside the gene matches.

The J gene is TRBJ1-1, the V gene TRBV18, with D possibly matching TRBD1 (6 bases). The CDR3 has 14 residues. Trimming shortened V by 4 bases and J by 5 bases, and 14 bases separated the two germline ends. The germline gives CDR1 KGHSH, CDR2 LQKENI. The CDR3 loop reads CASSQGVGRTEAFF. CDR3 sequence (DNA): TGTGCCAGCTCACAGGGGGTAGGGAGAACTGAAGCTTTCTTT.

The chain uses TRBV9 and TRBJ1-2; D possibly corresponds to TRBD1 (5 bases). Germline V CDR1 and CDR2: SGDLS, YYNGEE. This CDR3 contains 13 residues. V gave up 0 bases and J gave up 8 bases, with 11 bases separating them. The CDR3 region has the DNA TGTGCCAGCAGCGTAGGACAGTGGACGGGCTACACCTTC. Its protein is CASSVGQWTGYTF.

In nucleotides, the CDR3 is TGCGCCAGCAGCTTGGAGGTAGATACGCAGTATTTT. Translation: CASSLEVDTQYF. The chain joins TRBV5-1 to TRBJ2-3; D is undetermined. CDR3 length equals 12 residues. V was clipped by 0 bases and J by 5 bases, with 4 bases between them. Germline CDR1 SGHRS, CDR2 YFSETQ.

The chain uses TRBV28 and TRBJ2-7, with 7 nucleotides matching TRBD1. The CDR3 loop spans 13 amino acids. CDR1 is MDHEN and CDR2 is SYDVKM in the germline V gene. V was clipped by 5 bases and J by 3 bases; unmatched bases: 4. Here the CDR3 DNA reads TGTGCCAGCAGTGACGCAGGGGGCTACGAGCAGTACTTC. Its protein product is CASSDAGGYEQYF.

CDR3 bases: TGTGCCAGCAGTCGCCAATCTAGCGGGCGGGGCACAGATACGCAGTATTTT. Protein: CASSRQSSGRGTDTQYF. The chain links TRBV7-3 to TRBJ2-3, with 8 bases identical to TRBD2. CDR1 SGHTA and CDR2 FQGTGA come from the germline V gene. With 6 bases clipped from V and 1 base from J, the junction kept 12 bases outside the gene matches. This CDR3 is 17 amino acids long.

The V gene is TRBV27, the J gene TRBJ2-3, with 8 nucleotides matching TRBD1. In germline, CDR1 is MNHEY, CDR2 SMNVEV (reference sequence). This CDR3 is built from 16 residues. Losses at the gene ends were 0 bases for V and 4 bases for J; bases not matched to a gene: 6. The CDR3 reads CASSLSVPGGADTQYF. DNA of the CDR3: TGTGCCAGCAGTTTATCGGTGCCAGGGGGCGCAGATACGCAGTATTTT.

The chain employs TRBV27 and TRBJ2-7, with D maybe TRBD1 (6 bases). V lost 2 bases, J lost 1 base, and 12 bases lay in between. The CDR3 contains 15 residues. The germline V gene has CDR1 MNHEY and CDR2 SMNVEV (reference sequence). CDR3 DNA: TGTGCCAGCAGTTTAGTTGGGGGCTTTTCCTACGAGCAGTACTTC. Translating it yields CASSLVGGFSYEQYF.

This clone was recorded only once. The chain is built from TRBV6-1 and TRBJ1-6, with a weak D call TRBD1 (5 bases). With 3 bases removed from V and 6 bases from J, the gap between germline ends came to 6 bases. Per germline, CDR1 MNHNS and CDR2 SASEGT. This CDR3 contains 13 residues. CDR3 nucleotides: TGTGCCAGCAGTGACAGGGTTAATTCACCCCTCCACTTT. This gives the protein CASSDRVNSPLHF.

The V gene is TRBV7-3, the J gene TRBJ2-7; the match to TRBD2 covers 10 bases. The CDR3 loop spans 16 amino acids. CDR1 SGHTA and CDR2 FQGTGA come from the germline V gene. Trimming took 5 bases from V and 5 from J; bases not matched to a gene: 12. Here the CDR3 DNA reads TGTGCCAGCAGCCTGGAGGGGACTAGCGCTTCTCACGAGCAGTACTTC. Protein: CASSLEGTSASHEQYF.

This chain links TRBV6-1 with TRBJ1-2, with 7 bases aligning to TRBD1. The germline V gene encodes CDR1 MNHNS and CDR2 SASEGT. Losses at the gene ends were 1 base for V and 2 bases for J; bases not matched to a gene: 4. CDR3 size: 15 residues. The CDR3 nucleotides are TGTGCCAGCAGTGAAGGATCGGGACAGAACTATGGCTACACCTTC. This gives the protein CASSEGSGQNYGYTF.

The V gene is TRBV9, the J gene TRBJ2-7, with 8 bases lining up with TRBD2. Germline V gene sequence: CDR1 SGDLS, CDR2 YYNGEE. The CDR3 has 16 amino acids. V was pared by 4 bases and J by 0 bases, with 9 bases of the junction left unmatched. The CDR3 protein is CASSPQDSGGSYEQYF. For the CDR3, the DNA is TGTGCCAGCAGCCCCCAAGACAGCGGGGGCTCCTACGAGCAGTACTTC.

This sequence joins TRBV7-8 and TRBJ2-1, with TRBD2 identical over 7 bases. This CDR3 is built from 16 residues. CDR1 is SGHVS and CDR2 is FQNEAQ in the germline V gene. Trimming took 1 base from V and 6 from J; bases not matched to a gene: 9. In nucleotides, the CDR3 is TGTGCCAGCAGCTTAGTGGCGGGAGCCTCCGGCAATGAGCAGTTCTTC. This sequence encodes CASSLVAGASGNEQFF.